The following is a TCR beta chain sequence with its context. Cells designated naive CD8 were CD45RO-negative and were positively selected for CCR7, with terminally differentiated effector memory CD45RA+ cells excluded. These data originate in a study of shared clonotypes between healthy human individuals. On the study more broadly: The plates for each donor numbered three CD4 naive, three CD4 memory, two CD8 naive and one CD8 memory.

TCRdb keeps only in-frame clones here, not all; method: immunoSEQ multiplex PCR. The repertoire has roughly 570,000 clones, roughly 98% of them found once; the top ten carry 0.3% to 0.35%. There are 15 residues in the CDR3. V dropped 5 bases and J dropped 7 bases, with 18 bases sitting between them. CDR1 and CDR2 (germline): SGHNT, YENEEA. The source material was naive CD8+ T cells sorted from blood. This TCR was recovered from a man between 25 and 39 years old in good health. The V and J genes are TRBV11-3 and TRBJ2-1; D may match TRBD1 or TRBD2 (6 bases each). The CDR3, as DNA: TGTGCCAGCAGCCAGGAGGGGGAGAGGCGAAATGAGCAGTTCTTC. Translation: CASSQEGERRNEQFF.